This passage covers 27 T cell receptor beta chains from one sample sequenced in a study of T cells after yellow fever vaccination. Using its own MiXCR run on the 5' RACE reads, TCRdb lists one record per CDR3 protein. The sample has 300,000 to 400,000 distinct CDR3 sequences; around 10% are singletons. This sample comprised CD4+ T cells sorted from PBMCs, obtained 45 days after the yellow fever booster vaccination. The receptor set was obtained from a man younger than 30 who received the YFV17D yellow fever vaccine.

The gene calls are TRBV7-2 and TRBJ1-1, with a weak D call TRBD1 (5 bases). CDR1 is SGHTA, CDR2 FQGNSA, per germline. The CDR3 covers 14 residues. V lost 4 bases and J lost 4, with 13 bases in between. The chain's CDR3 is CASSWGRGGTEAFF. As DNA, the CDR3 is TGTGCCAGCAGCTGGGGGAGGGGCGGCACTGAAGCTTTCTTT.

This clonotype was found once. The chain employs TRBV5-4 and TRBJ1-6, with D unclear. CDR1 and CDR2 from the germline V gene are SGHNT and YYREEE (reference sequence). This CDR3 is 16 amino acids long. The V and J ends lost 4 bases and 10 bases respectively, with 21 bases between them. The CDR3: CASSPKAGQSGSPLHF. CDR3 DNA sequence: TGTGCCAGCAGCCCCAAGGCAGGTCAATCGGGATCACCCCTCCACTTT.

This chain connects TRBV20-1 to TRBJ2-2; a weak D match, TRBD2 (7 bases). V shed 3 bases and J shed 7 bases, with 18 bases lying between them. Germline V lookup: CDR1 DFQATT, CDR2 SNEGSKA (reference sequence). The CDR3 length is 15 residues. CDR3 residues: CSASGGPLGFGELFF. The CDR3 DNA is TGCAGTGCTAGCGGGGGGCCCCTTGGGTTCGGGGAGCTGTTTTTT.

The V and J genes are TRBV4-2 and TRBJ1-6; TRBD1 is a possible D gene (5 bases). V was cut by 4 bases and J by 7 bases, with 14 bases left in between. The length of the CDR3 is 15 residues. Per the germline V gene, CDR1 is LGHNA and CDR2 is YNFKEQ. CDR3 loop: CASSPLFGGNSPLHF. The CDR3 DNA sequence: TGTGCCAGCAGCCCTCTTTTCGGGGGGAATTCACCCCTCCACTTT.

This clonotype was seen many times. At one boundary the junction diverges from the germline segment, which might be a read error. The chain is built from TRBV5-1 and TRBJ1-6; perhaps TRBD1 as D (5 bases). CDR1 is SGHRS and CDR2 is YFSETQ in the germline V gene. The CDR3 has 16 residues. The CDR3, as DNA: TGCGCCAGCAGCTTGGTCCCGGGACGGGTGAATTCGCCCCTCCACTTT. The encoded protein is CASSLVPGRVNSPLHF.

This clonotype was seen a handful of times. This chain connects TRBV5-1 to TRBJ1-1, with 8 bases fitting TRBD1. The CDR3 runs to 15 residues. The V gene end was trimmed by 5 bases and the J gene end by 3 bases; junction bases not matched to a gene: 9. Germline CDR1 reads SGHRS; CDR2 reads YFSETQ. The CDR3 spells CASRQGAAGYTEAFF. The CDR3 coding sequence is TGCGCCAGCAGGCAGGGGGCCGCGGGATACACTGAAGCTTTCTTT.

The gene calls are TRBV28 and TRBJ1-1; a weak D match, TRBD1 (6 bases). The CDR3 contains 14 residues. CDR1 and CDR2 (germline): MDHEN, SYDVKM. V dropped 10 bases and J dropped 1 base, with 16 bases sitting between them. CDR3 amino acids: CAIAFTGTNTEAFF. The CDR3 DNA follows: TGTGCCATTGCATTCACAGGGACGAACACTGAAGCTTTCTTT.

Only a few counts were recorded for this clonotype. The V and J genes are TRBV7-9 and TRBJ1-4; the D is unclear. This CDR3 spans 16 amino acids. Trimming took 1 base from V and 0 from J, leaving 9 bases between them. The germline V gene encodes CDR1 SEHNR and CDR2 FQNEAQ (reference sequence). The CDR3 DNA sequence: TGTGCCAGCAGCTTAGAGCGGTTTGCAACTAATGAAAAACTGTTTTTT. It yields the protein CASSLERFATNEKLFF.

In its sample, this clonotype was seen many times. The chain's CDR3 is CASSARRDSSTDTQYF. The CDR3 DNA sequence: TGTGCCAGCAGTGCACGCCGGGACTCTAGCACAGATACGCAGTATTTT. The rearrangement uses TRBV12-3 or TRBV12-4 and TRBJ2-3; possibly TRBD2 for D (6 bases). Deletions cut 5 bases from V and 0 bases from J, with 15 bases between. The CDR3 has 16 residues.

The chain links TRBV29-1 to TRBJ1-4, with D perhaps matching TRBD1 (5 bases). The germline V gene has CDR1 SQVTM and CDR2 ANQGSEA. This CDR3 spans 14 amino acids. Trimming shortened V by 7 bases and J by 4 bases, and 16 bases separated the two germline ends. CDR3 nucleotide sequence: TGCAGCGCATCTAACAGAGGGGTTAATGAAAAACTGTTTTTT. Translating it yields CSASNRGVNEKLFF.

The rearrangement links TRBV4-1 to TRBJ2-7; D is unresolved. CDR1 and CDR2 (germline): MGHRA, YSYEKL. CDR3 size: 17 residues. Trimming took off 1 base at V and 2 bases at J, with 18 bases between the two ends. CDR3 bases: TGCGCCAGCAGCCAAGGAAGACCGGGCAGTGCGGCCTACGAGCAGTACTTC. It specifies CASSQGRPGSAAYEQYF.

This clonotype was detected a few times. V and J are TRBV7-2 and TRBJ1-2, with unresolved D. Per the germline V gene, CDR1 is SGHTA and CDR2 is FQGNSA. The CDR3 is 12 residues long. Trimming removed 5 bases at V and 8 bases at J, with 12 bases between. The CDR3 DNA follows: TGTGCCAGCAGCGCGGGTGACCCAGGCTACACCTTC. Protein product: CASSAGDPGYTF.

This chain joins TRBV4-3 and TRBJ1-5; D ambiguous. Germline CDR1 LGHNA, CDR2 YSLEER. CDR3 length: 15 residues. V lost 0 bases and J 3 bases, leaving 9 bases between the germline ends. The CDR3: CASSQDSDHNQPQHF. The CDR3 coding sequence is TGCGCCAGCAGCCAAGATTCAGACCACAATCAGCCCCAGCATTTT.

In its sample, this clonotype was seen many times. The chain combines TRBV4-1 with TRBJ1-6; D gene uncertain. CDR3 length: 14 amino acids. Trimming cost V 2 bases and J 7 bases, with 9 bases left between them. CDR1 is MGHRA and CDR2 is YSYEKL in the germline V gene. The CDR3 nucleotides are TGCGCCAGCAGCCAAAGACTGGGAAATTCACCCCTCCACTTT. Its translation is CASSQRLGNSPLHF.

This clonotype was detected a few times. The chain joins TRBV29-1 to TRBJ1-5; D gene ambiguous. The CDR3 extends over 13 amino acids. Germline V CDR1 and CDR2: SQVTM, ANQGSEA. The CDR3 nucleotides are TGCACCAGTAGGCGGCAGCTGAATCAGCCCCAGCATTTT. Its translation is CTSRRQLNQPQHF.

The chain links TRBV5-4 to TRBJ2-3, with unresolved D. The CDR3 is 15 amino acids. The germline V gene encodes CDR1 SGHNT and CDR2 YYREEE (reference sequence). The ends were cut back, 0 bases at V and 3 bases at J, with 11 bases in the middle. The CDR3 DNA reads TGTGCCAGCAGCTTGGCCCCCATCGATACAGATACGCAGTATTTT. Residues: CASSLAPIDTDTQYF.

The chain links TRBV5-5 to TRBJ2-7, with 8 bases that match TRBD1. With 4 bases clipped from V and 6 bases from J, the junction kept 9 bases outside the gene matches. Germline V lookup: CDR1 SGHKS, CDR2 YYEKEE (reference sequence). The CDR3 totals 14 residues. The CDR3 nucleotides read TGTGCCAGCAGCACCTGGACAGGGAGTTTCGAGCAGTACTTC. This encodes CASSTWTGSFEQYF.

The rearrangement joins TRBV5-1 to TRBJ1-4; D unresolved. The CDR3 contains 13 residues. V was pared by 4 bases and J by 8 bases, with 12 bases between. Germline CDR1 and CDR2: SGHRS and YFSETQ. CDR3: CASSPGSQEKLFF. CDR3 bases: TGCGCCAGCAGCCCGGGATCGCAAGAAAAACTGTTTTTT. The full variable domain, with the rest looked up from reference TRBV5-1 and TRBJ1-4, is KAGVTQTPRYLIKTRGQQVTLSCSPISGHRSVSWYQQTPGQGLQFLFEYFSETQRNKGNFPGRFSGRQFSNSRSEMNVSTLELGDSALYLCASSPGSQEKLFFGSGTQLSVL.

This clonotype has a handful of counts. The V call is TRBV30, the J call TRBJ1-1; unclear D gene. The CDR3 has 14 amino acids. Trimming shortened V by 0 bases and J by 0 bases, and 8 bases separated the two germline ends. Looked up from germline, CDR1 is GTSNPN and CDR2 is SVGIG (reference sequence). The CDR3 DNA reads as TGTGCCTGGAGTGTATGGGCGGTGAACACTGAAGCTTTCTTT. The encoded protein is CAWSVWAVNTEAFF.

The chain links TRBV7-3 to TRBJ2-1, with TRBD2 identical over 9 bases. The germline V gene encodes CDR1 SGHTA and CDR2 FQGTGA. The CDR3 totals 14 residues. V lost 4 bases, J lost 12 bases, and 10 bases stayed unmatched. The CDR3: CASSSDGLAGRQFF. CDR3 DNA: TGTGCCAGCAGCTCGGATGGGCTAGCGGGGAGGCAGTTCTTC.

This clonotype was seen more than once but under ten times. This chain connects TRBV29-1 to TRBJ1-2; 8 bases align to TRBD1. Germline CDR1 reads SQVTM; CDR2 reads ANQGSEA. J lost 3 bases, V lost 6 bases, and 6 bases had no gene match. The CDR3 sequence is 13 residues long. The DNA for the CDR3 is TGCAGCGTCCAGGACAGGGCCCACTATGGCTACACCTTC. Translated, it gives CSVQDRAHYGYTF.

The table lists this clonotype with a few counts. This CDR3 reads CAISSTGDPNYGYTF. The CDR3 region has the DNA TGTGCCATCTCTTCAACAGGGGACCCTAACTATGGCTACACCTTC. This chain links TRBV10-3 with TRBJ1-2, with 7 positions matching TRBD1. This CDR3 has 15 residues. CDR1 is ENHRY, CDR2 SYGVKD, per germline. Trimming removed 8 bases from V and 0 bases from J; junction bases left unmatched: 9.

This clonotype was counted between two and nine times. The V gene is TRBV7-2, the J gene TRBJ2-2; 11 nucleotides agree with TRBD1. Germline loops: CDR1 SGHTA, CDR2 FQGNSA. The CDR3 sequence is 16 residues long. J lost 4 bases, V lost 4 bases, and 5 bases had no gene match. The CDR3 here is CASSSGQGGVTGELFF. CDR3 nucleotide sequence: TGTGCCAGCAGCTCGGGACAGGGGGGCGTCACCGGGGAGCTGTTTTTT.

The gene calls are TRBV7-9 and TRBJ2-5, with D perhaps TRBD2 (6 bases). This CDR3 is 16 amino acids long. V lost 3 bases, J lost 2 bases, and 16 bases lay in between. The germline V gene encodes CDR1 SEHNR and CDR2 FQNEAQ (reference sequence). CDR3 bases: TGTGCCAGCAGCTTCGGGGGTGGGGCAGTTCAAGAGACCCAGTACTTC. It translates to CASSFGGGAVQETQYF.

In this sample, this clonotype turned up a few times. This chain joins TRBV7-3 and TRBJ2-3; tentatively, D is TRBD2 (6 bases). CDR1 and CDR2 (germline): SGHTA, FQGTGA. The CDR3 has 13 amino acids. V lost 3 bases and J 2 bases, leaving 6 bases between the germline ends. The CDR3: CASSLDYTDTQYF. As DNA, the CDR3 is TGTGCCAGCAGCTTGGACTACACAGATACGCAGTATTTT.

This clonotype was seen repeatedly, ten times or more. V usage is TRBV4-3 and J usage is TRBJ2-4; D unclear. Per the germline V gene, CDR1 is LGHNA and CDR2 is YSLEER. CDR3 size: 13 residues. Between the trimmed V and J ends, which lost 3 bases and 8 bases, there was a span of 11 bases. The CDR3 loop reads CASSHRRWDIQYF. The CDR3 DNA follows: TGCGCCAGCAGCCACCGGCGTTGGGACATTCAGTACTTC.

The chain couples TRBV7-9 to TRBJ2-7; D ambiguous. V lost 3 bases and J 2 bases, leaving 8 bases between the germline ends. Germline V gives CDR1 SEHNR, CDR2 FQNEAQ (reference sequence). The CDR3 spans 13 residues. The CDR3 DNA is TGTGCCAGCAGCTTCTCGTATGCCTACGAGCAGTACTTC. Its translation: CASSFSYAYEQYF.